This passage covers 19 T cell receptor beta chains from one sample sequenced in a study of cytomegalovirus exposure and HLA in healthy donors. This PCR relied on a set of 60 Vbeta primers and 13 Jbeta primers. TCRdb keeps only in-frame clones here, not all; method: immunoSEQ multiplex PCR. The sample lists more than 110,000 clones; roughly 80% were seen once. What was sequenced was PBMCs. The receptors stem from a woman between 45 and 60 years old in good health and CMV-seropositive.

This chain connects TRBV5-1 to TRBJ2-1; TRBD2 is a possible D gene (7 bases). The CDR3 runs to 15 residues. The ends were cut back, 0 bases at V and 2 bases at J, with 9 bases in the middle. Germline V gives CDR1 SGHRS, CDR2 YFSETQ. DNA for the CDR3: TGCGCCAGCAGCTTGGCGGGGGGCGCCTACAATGAGCAGTTCTTC. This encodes CASSLAGGAYNEQFF.

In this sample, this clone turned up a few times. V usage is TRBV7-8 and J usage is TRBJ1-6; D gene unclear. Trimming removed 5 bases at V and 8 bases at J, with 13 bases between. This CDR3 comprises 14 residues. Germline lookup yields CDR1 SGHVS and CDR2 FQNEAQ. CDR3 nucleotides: TGTGCCAGCAGCGAGAGACATTTGGATTCACCCCTCCACTTT. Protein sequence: CASSERHLDSPLHF.

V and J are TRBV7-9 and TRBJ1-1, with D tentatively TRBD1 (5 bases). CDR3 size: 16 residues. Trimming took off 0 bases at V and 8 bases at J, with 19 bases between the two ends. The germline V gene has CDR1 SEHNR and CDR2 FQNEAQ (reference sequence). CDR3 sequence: CASSLAGLYDFPEAFF. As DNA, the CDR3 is TGTGCCAGCAGCTTAGCGGGACTGTACGATTTCCCCGAAGCTTTCTTT.

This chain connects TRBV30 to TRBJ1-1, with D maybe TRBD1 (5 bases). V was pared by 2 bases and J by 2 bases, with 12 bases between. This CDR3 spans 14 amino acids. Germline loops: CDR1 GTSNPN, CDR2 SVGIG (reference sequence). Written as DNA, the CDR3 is TGTGCCTGGAGTATGGGGGAGGTCAACACTGAAGCTTTCTTT. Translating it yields CAWSMGEVNTEAFF.

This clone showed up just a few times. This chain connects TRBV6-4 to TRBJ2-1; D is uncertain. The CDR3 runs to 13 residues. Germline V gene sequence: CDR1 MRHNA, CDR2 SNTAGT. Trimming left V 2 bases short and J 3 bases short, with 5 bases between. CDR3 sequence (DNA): TGTGCCAGCAGTGACGAGGACTACAATGAGCAGTTCTTC. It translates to CASSDEDYNEQFF.

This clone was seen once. As DNA, the CDR3 is TGTGCCAGTACTAGGGACAGGGGAAGGGAAAAACTGTTTTTT. It specifies CASTRDRGREKLFF. The J gene is TRBJ1-4, the V gene TRBV19; 10 bases match TRBD1. CDR3 size: 14 residues. Germline CDR1 and CDR2: LNHDA and SQIVND (reference sequence). V shed 7 bases, J shed 8 bases, and the junction held 7 bases outside the gene matches.

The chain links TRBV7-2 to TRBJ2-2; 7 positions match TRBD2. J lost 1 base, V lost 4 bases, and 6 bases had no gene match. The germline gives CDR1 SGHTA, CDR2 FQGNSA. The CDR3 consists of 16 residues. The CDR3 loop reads CASSSPRGVNTGELFF. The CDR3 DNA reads TGTGCCAGCAGCTCCCCCCGGGGGGTGAACACCGGGGAGCTGTTTTTT.

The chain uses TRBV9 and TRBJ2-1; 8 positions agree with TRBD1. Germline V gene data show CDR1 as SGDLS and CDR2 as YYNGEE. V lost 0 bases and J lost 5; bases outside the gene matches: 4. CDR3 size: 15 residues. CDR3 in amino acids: CASSVAGGQNNEQFF. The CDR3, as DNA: TGTGCCAGCAGCGTAGCAGGGGGCCAGAACAATGAGCAGTTCTTC.

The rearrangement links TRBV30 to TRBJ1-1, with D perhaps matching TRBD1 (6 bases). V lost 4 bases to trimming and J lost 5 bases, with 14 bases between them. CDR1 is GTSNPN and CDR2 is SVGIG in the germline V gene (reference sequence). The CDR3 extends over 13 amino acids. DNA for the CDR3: TGTGCCTGGACTCAACAGGGAGGGACTGAAGCTTTCTTT. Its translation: CAWTQQGGTEAFF.

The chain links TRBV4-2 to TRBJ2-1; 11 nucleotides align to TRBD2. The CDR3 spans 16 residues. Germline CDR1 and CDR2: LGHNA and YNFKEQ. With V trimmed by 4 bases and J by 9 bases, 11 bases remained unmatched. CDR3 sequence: CASSPQLTSGKVEQFF. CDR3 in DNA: TGTGCCAGCAGCCCTCAATTGACTAGCGGGAAGGTTGAGCAGTTCTTC.

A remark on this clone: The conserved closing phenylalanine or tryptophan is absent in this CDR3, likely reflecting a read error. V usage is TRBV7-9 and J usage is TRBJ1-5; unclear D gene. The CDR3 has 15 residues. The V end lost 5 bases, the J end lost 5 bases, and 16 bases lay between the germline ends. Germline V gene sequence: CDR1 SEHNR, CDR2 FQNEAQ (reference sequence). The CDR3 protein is CASSQDWGYDQPQHL. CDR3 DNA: TGTGCCAGCAGCCAGGACTGGGGATACGATCAGCCCCAGCATCTT.

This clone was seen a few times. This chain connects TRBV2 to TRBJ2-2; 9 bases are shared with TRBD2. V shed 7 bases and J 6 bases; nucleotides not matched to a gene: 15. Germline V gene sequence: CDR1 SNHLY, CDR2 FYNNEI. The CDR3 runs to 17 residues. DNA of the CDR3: TGTGCCAGCAATGGGTTTGGGAGCGGGGGGCCTGCCGGGGAGCTGTTTTTT. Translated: CASNGFGSGGPAGELFF. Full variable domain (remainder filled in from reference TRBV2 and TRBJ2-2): EPEVTQTPSHQVTQMGQEVILRCVPISNHLYFYWYRQILGQKVEFLVSFYNNEISEKSEIFDDQFSVERPDGSNFTLKIRSTKLEDSAMYFCASNGFGSGGPAGELFFGEGSRLTVL.

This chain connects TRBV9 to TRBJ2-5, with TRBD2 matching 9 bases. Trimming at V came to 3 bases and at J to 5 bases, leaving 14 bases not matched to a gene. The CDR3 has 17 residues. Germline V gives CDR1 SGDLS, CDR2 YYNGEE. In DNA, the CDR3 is TGTGCCAGCAGCGAGGGGACTAGCTCAGGGGTTGGGGAGACCCAGTACTTC. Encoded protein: CASSEGTSSGVGETQYF.

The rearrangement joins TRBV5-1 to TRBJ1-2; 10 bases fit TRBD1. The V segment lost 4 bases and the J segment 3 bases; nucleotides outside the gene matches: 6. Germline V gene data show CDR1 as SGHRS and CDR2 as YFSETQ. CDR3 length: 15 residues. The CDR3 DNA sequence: TGCGCCAGCAGCCTCGGGACAGGGGTAGACTATGGCTACACCTTC. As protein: CASSLGTGVDYGYTF.

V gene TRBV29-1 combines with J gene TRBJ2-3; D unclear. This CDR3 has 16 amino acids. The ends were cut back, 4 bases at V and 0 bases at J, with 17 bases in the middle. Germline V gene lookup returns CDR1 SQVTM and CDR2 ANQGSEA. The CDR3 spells CSVVALAGASTDTQYF. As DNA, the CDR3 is TGCAGCGTTGTAGCTTTGGCCGGAGCTAGCACAGATACGCAGTATTTT.

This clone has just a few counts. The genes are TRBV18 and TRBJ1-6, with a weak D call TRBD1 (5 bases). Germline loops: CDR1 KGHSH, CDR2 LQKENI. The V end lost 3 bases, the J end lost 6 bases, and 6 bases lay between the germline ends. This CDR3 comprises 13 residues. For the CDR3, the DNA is TGTGCCAGCTCACCCGACAGTAATTCACCCCTCCACTTT. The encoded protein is CASSPDSNSPLHF.

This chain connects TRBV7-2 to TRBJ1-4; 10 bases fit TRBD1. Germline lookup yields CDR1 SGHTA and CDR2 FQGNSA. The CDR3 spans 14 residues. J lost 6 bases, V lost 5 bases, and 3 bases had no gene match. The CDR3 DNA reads TGTGCCAGCAGCCGACAGGGGGCGGATGAAAAACTGTTTTTT. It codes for CASSRQGADEKLFF.

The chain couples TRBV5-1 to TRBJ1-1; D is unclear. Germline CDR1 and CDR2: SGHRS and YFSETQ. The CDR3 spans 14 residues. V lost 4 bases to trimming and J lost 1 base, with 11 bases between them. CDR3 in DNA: TGCGCCAGCAGCCTTAGTGGAGGGAACACTGAAGCTTTCTTT. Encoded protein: CASSLSGGNTEAFF.

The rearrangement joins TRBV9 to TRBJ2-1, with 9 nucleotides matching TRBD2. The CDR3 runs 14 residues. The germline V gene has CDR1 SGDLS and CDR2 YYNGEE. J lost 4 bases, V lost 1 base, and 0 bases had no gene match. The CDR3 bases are TGTGCCAGCAGCGTAAGCGGGGGGTACAATGAGCAGTTCTTC. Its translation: CASSVSGGYNEQFF. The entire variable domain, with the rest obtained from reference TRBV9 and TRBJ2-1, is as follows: DSGVTQTPKHLITATGQRVTLRCSPRSGDLSVYWYQQSLDQGLQFLIQYYNGEERAKGNILERFSAQQFPDLHSELNLSSLELGDSALYFCASSVSGGYNEQFFGPGTRLTVL.